This entry lists 28 T cell receptor beta chains sequenced from one sample in a study of blood T cell repertoires in COVID-19. Here immunoSEQ multiplex PCR was the method, and the copy in TCRdb shows in-frame clones only, minus some. The repertoire holds about 180,000 clones, with 70% to 90% as singletons. The sequenced material came from peripheral blood. The receptors here all came from a human donor with active or convalescent COVID-19. The donor label of this sample is uncertain.

This rearrangement joins TRBV18 to TRBJ2-5; D is perhaps TRBD2 (6 bases). From germline, CDR1 is KGHSH and CDR2 LQKENI. There are 15 residues in the CDR3. V lost 5 bases and J 5 bases, leaving 18 bases between the germline ends. For the CDR3, the DNA is TGTGCCAGCTCAAGCAATGCGGGGCCCTCCGAGACCCAGTACTTC. It specifies CASSSNAGPSETQYF.

This sequence joins TRBV18 and TRBJ1-1; a weak D match, TRBD1 (6 bases). The CDR3 runs to 14 residues. Germline values: CDR1 KGHSH, CDR2 LQKENI. V lost 2 bases to trimming and J lost 5 bases, with 12 bases between them. The CDR3 nucleotides are TGTGCCAGCTCACCAGGGCAGGGGCAAACTGAAGCTTTCTTT. It yields the protein CASSPGQGQTEAFF.

The chain joins TRBV6-6 to TRBJ2-7, with D possibly matching TRBD1 (5 bases). V dropped 0 bases and J dropped 1 base, with 10 bases sitting between them. CDR3 length: 15 amino acids. The germline V gene encodes CDR1 MNHNY and CDR2 SVGAGI (reference sequence). The CDR3 nucleotides are TGTGCCAGCAGTTACTCCACAGGAGCATCCTACGAGCAGTACTTC. It codes for CASSYSTGASYEQYF.

This clone came up a few times. V usage is TRBV5-1 and J usage is TRBJ2-3; 13 nucleotides match TRBD2. Germline V lookup: CDR1 SGHRS, CDR2 YFSETQ. V shed 6 bases and J 6 bases; nucleotides not matched to a gene: 22. There are 20 residues in the CDR3. CDR3: CASTAGTGGTSGIRRDTQYF. CDR3 nucleotide sequence: TGCGCCAGCACCGCCGGGACAGGGGGGACTAGCGGGATCCGGCGGGATACGCAGTATTTT.

The chain couples TRBV6-5 to TRBJ2-3; perhaps TRBD2 as D (6 bases). Trimming removed 5 bases at V and 6 bases at J, with 15 bases between. Germline-derived CDR1 and CDR2 are MNHEY and SVGAGI. The CDR3 is 14 residues long. In DNA, the CDR3 is TGTGCCAGCAGTCAGACTAGTGGGGCGGATACGCAGTATTTT. Protein sequence: CASSQTSGADTQYF.

The genes are TRBV7-6 and TRBJ2-7, with a possible D match to TRBD2 (8 bases). This CDR3 has 19 amino acids. V lost 5 bases, J lost 1 base, and 27 bases lay in between. Germline V gene sequence: CDR1 SGHVS, CDR2 FNYEAQ. CDR3 sequence (DNA): TGTGCCAGCAGCCCCCGGCGGGGACAGACCGGGACTAGATCCTACGAGCAGTACTTC. This translates into CASSPRRGQTGTRSYEQYF.

The chain joins TRBV5-4 to TRBJ1-3; TRBD1 matches 8 bases. This CDR3 contains 15 residues. Germline-derived CDR1 and CDR2 are SGHNT and YYREEE (reference sequence). The V gene end was trimmed by 4 bases and the J gene end by 4 bases; junction bases not matched to a gene: 7. For the CDR3, the DNA is TGTGCCAGCAGCGCTCAGGGGGCGAAGGGAAACACCATATATTTT. It specifies CASSAQGAKGNTIYF.

The chain uses TRBV5-4 and TRBJ1-2, with 10 bases identical to TRBD1. The J segment lost 1 base and the V segment lost 4 bases, leaving 4 bases of the junction unmatched. In germline, CDR1 is SGHNT, CDR2 YYREEE (reference sequence). The CDR3 is made up of 15 amino acids. The CDR3 region has the DNA TGTGCCAGCAGCCTCGGGACAGGGGTTAACTATGGCTACACCTTC. Protein: CASSLGTGVNYGYTF. Filled out from reference TRBV5-4 and TRBJ1-2, the complete variable domain reads ETGVTQSPTHLIKTRGQQVTLRCSSQSGHNTVSWYQQALGQGPQFIFQYYREEENGRGNFPPRFSGLQFPNYSSELNVNALELDDSALYLCASSLGTGVNYGYTFGSGTRLTVV.

J is TRBJ1-1 and V is TRBV28; TRBD1 aligns across 11 bases. J gave up 3 bases and V 8 bases, and 2 bases lay outside the gene matches. Per the germline V gene, CDR1 is MDHEN and CDR2 is SYDVKM. This CDR3 spans 13 amino acids. CDR3 sequence: CASGQGADTEAFF. The CDR3 DNA reads as TGTGCCAGCGGACAGGGGGCGGACACTGAAGCTTTCTTT.

The rearrangement joins TRBV6-1 to TRBJ2-1; 12 positions match TRBD2. The germline CDR1 and CDR2 sequences are MNHNS and SASEGT. CDR3 length equals 15 residues. Trimming removed 2 bases from V and 6 bases from J; junction bases left unmatched: 2. The CDR3 loop reads CASSERGLAGNEQFF. CDR3 bases: TGTGCCAGCAGTGAACGGGGACTAGCGGGCAATGAGCAGTTCTTC.

The chain joins TRBV14 to TRBJ2-7; tentatively, D is TRBD1 (5 bases). Trimming removed 3 bases at V and 5 bases at J, with 8 bases between. The CDR3 is made up of 12 amino acids. Looked up from germline, CDR1 is SGHDN and CDR2 is FVKESK. CDR3 coding DNA: TGTGCCAGCAGCCAGGAAGGGGACGAGCAGTACTTC. Translating gives CASSQEGDEQYF.

The rearrangement links TRBV28 to TRBJ2-7; D is perhaps TRBD2 (5 bases). The CDR3 runs 13 residues. Trimming took 7 bases from V and 0 from J, leaving 10 bases between them. Germline V CDR1 and CDR2: MDHEN, SYDVKM. CDR3 bases: TGTGCCAGCAAAACGGGGAGCTCCTACGAGCAGTACTTC. Translated, it gives CASKTGSSYEQYF.

The V gene is TRBV5-4, the J gene TRBJ2-1, with 13 bases identical to TRBD2. The CDR3 totals 16 residues. Looked up from germline, CDR1 is SGHNT and CDR2 is YYREEE (reference sequence). With V trimmed by 3 bases and J by 9 bases, 9 bases remained unmatched. CDR3 sequence reads: CASSSRTSGSSGEQFF. Here the CDR3 DNA reads TGTGCCAGCAGCTCTCGGACTAGCGGGAGTTCTGGTGAGCAGTTCTTC.

This clone showed up just once. The rearrangement links TRBV19 to TRBJ2-6; D is uncertain. Germline loops: CDR1 LNHDA, CDR2 SQIVND (reference sequence). The CDR3 loop spans 16 amino acids. V was clipped by 6 bases and J by 4 bases, with 16 bases between them. The CDR3 DNA sequence: TGTGCCAGTAGGGAGTTTAGTACAAGGGGGGCCAACGTCCTGACTTTC. It translates to CASREFSTRGANVLTF.

This clone was found once. The chain combines TRBV7-2 with TRBJ2-1, with 10 nucleotides matching TRBD1. This CDR3 spans 15 amino acids. J lost 9 bases, V lost 0 bases, and 5 bases had no gene match. Germline V gene data show CDR1 as SGHTA and CDR2 as FQGNSA. CDR3 sequence: CASSLAGTGVSEQFF. In DNA, the CDR3 is TGTGCCAGCAGCTTAGCCGGGACAGGGGTCAGTGAGCAGTTCTTC.

A few counts support this clone. The rearrangement links TRBV28 to TRBJ1-5, with TRBD1 matching 7 bases. With V trimmed by 6 bases and J by 3 bases, 8 bases remained unmatched. CDR1 and CDR2 (germline): MDHEN, SYDVKM. There are 15 residues in the CDR3. For the CDR3, the DNA is TGTGCCAGCAGACTGGAAGGGGGCCTCAATCAGCCCCAGCATTTT. It specifies CASRLEGGLNQPQHF.

CDR3 loop: CATSEPNTQGKAFF. CDR3 bases: TGTGCCACCAGCGAACCGAACACCCAGGGGAAGGCTTTCTTT. The chain has TRBV24-1 and TRBJ1-1, with D possibly being TRBD1 (6 bases). The V end lost 7 bases, the J end lost 11 bases, and 22 bases lay between the germline ends. Germline V gives CDR1 KGHDR, CDR2 SFDVKD. The CDR3 is 14 amino acids.

This clone was found a few times. The chain is built from TRBV7-9 and TRBJ1-3; D unclear. The germline V gene has CDR1 SEHNR and CDR2 FQNEAQ (reference sequence). The CDR3 is 17 residues long. Trimming stripped 1 base from V and 0 bases from J, with 13 bases between. CDR3 in amino acids: CASSLVRGSNSGNTIYF. The CDR3 region has the DNA TGTGCCAGCAGCTTAGTACGGGGTAGCAACTCTGGAAACACCATATATTTT. Full variable domain (remainder filled in from reference TRBV7-9 and TRBJ1-3): DTGVSQNPRHKITKRGQNVTFRCDPISEHNRLYWYRQTLGQGPEFLTYFQNEAQLEKSRLLSDRFSAERPKGSFSTLEIQRTEQGDSAMYLCASSLVRGSNSGNTIYFGEGSWLTVV.

The V and J genes are TRBV6-4 and TRBJ1-6, with 7 bases lining up with TRBD1. The CDR3 loop spans 15 amino acids. Germline CDR1 and CDR2: MRHNA and SNTAGT. Unmatched junction bases numbered 9, after V lost 6 bases and J lost 7 bases. The CDR3 loop reads CASREDRASNSPLHF. The CDR3 DNA reads as TGTGCCAGCAGAGAAGACAGGGCTTCGAATTCACCCCTCCACTTT.

The chain uses TRBV27 and TRBJ2-7; 8 bases agree with TRBD2. The germline V gene encodes CDR1 MNHEY and CDR2 SMNVEV (reference sequence). Trimming took 3 bases from V and 6 from J; bases not matched to a gene: 10. There are 15 residues in the CDR3. This chain's CDR3 is CASSFSRGGNVEQYF. CDR3 DNA sequence: TGTGCCAGCAGTTTTTCTCGGGGGGGTAACGTCGAGCAGTACTTC.

The chain combines TRBV9 with TRBJ1-4; 7 positions match TRBD1. V was pared by 0 bases and J by 7 bases, with 9 bases of the junction left unmatched. Germline V gene data show CDR1 as SGDLS and CDR2 as YYNGEE. The CDR3 consists of 16 residues. The CDR3 protein is CASSVGTGGIGEKLFF. The CDR3 DNA sequence: TGTGCCAGCAGCGTAGGGACAGGTGGTATAGGTGAAAAACTGTTTTTT.

The chain joins TRBV3-1 (or the pseudogene TRBV3-2) to TRBJ1-2; a possible D gene is TRBD1 (6 bases). The CDR3 totals 12 residues. CDR1 LGHDT and CDR2 YNNKEL come from the germline V gene (reference sequence). Trimming removed 6 bases from V and 4 bases from J, with 9 bases in between. CDR3 bases: TGTGCCAGCAGTACAGGGACCTATGGCTACACCTTC. This translates into CASSTGTYGYTF.

The V and J genes are TRBV19 and TRBJ2-3; 8 bases map to TRBD2. Germline V lookup: CDR1 LNHDA, CDR2 SQIVND (reference sequence). The V and J ends lost 4 bases and 0 bases, in that order; junction bases with no gene match: 3. This CDR3 has 15 residues. For the CDR3, the DNA is TGTGCCAGTAGTAAGCGGGGGCCCAGCACAGATACGCAGTATTTT. Its translation is CASSKRGPSTDTQYF.

In DNA form, the CDR3 reads TGCGCCAGCAGTGGACAGGGGGAGACCCAGTACTTC. It translates to CASSGQGETQYF. The chain has TRBV5-1 and TRBJ2-5; TRBD1 matches at 9 bases. The V and J ends lost 5 bases and 5 bases, in that order; junction bases with no gene match: 1. Germline CDR1 reads SGHRS; CDR2 reads YFSETQ. This CDR3 region has 12 residues.

The CDR3 DNA follows: TGTGCCAGCAGCTTCGAGTCGTCCACAGATACGCAGTATTTT. It encodes CASSFESSTDTQYF. The J gene is TRBJ2-3, the V gene TRBV5-4, with D unresolved. CDR1 is SGHNT, CDR2 YYREEE, per germline (reference sequence). The CDR3 extends over 14 amino acids. V lost 2 bases to trimming and J lost 2 bases, with 9 bases between them.

CDR3 region: CASSIEGRVYGYTF. In nucleotides, the CDR3 is TGTGCCAGTAGTATAGAAGGGAGGGTTTATGGCTACACCTTC. J is TRBJ1-2 and V is TRBV19; no firm D call. CDR3 length equals 14 residues. Germline CDR1 reads LNHDA; CDR2 reads SQIVND (reference sequence). V was shortened by 0 bases and J by 5 bases, with 10 bases between the two germline ends.

The chain links TRBV14 to TRBJ1-2; TRBD1 matches 8 bases. This CDR3 is built from 17 residues. Germline loops: CDR1 SGHDN, CDR2 FVKESK. Trimming removed 3 bases from V and 3 bases from J; junction bases left unmatched: 12. The CDR3 protein is CASSHQDRAMMDYGYTF. In DNA, the CDR3 is TGTGCCAGCAGCCACCAGGACAGGGCAATGATGGACTATGGCTACACCTTC.

V and J are TRBV6-2 or TRBV6-3 and TRBJ1-1, with D possibly TRBD1 on 5 matching bases. Germline assignment: CDR1 MNHEY and CDR2 SVGEGT. Deletions cut 0 bases from V and 6 bases from J, with 20 bases between. This CDR3 region has 17 residues. CDR3 loop: CASSYSGGASWIAEAFF. In DNA form, the CDR3 reads TGTGCCAGCAGTTACTCGGGGGGTGCGAGTTGGATCGCTGAAGCTTTCTTT.